This entry concerns a single T cell receptor beta chain. The antigen is not known. Per sample, at least 6 micrograms of total RNA were extracted. The data were obtained in a study of blood T cells in healthy people across ages. Turning to the study itself: T cells yielded about one barcoded beta molecule per two cells through template switching. Notes on the study in general: Older age coincided with a roughly linear decline in TCR beta diversity per million T cells. Long-lived donors had more naive CD4+ cells and higher diversity than aged donors.

Together with a sample-barcoded 5' primer, a J-beta primer mix was included in a second PCR lasting roughly 6 to 12 cycles. TCRdb processed the 5' RACE reads anew with MiXCR; each CDR3 protein has one entry. The table lists 1.5 million or so distinct CDR3 sequences, 35% to 45% of them singletons, with 7.9% in the top ten. The TCR originated in a young woman in good health. Sequenced input: blood.

DNA for the CDR3: TGTGCCAGCCCGGGCCCCTCCTACGAGCAGTACTTC. Residues: CASPGPSYEQYF. V gene TRBV6-1 combines with J gene TRBJ2-7; D remains unclear. Germline-derived CDR1 and CDR2 are MNHNS and SASEGT. The CDR3 has 12 residues. V lost 8 bases to trimming and J lost 0 bases, with 8 bases between them.